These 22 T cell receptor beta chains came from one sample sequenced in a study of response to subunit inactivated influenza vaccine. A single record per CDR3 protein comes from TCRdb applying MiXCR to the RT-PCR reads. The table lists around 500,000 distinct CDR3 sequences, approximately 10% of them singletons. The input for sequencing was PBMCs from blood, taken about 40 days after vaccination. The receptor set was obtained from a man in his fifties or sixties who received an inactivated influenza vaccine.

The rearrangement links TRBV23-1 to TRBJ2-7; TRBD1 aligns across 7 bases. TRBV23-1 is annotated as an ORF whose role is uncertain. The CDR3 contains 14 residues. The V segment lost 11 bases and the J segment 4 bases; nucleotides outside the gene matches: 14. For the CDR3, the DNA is TGCGCCCCCCGCCCAGGGGGAGCCTTATACGAGCAGTACTTC. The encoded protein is CAPRPGGALYEQYF.

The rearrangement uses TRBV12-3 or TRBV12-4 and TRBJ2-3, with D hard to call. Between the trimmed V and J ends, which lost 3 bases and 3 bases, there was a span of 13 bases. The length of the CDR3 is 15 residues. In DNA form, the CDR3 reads TGTGCCAGCAGTTTCCCTTCCTACCCTACAGATACGCAGTATTTT. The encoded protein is CASSFPSYPTDTQYF.

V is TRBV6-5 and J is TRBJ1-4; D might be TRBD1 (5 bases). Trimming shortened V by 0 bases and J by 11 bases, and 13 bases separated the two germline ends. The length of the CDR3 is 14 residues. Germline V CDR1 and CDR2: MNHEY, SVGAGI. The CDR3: CASSYSIPRDKLFF. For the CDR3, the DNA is TGTGCCAGCAGTTACTCGATTCCTAGGGACAAACTGTTTTTT.

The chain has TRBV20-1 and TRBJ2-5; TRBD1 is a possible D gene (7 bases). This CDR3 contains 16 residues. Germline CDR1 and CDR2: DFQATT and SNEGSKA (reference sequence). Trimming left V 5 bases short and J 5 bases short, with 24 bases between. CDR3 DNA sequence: TGCAGTGCTGGCCCCTTCGGGGGACAGCTGGGGGAGACCCAGTACTTC. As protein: CSAGPFGGQLGETQYF.

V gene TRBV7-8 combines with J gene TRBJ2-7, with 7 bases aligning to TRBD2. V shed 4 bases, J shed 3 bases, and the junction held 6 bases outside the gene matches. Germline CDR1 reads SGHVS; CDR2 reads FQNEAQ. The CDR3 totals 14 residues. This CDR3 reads CASSSRGDSYEQYF. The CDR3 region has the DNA TGTGCCAGCAGCTCCCGGGGGGATAGCTACGAGCAGTACTTC.

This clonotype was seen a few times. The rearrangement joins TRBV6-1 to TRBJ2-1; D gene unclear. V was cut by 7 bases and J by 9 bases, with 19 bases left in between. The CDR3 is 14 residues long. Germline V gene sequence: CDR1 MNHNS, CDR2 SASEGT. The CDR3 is CASTRIKGLSEQFF. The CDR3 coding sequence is TGTGCCAGCACTAGGATCAAGGGATTGAGTGAGCAGTTCTTC.

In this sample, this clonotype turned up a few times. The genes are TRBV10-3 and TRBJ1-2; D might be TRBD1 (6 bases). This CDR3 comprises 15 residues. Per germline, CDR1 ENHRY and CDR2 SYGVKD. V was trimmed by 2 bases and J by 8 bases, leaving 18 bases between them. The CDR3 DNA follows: TGTGCCATCAGTGAGGAAGTCGGCGGGGGCGGCGGCTACACCTTC. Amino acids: CAISEEVGGGGGYTF.

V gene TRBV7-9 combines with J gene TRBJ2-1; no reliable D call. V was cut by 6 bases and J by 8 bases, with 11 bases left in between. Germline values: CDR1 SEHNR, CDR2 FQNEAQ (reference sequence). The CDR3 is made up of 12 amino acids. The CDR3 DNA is TGTGCCAGCAGTCTCACGCCGGATGAGCAGTTCTTC. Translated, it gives CASSLTPDEQFF.

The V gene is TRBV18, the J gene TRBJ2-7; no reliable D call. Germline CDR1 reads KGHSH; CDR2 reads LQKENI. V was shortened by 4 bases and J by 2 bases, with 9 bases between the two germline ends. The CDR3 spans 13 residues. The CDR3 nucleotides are TGTGCCAGCTCACAGGGTCCGACCTACGAGCAGTACTTC. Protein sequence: CASSQGPTYEQYF.

The CDR3: CAIQGPGLDYEQFF. The CDR3 region has the DNA TGTGCCATACAAGGACCGGGACTAGACTATGAGCAGTTCTTC. This chain joins TRBV10-3 and TRBJ2-1, with 8 positions matching TRBD2. The CDR3 runs 14 residues. The germline CDR1 and CDR2 sequences are ENHRY and SYGVKD. Trimming cost V 9 bases and J 8 bases; bases outside gene matches: 12.

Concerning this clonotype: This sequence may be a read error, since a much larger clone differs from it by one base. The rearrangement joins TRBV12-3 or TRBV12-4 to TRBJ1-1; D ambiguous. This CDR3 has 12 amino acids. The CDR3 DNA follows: TGTGCCATCAGTTTAGGGCGGACTGAAGCTTTCTTT. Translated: CAISLGRTEAFF.

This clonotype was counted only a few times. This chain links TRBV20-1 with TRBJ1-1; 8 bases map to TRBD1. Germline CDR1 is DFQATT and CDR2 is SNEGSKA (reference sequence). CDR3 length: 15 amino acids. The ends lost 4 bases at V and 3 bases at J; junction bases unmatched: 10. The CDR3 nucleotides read TGCAGTGCTACCCCTATAAAGGACAGGGACACTGAAGCTTTCTTT. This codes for CSATPIKDRDTEAFF.

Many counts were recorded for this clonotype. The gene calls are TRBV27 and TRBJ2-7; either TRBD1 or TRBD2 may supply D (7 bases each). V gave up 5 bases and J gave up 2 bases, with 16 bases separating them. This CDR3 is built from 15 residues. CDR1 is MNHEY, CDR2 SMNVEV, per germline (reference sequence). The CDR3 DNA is TGTGCCAGCAGTCCTAGACAGGGAGGGACCTACGAGCAGTACTTC. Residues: CASSPRQGGTYEQYF.

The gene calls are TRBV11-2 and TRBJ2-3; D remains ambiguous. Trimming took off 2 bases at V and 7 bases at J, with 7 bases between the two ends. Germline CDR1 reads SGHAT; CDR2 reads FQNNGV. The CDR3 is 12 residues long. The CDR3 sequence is CASSLTVHTQYF. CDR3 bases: TGTGCCAGCAGCTTAACCGTACATACGCAGTATTTT.

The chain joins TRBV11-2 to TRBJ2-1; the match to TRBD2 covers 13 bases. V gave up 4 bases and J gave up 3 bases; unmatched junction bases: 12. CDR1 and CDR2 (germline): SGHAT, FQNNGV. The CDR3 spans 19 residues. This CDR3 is CASSSWTSGRGAIYNEQFF. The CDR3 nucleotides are TGTGCCAGCAGCTCCTGGACTAGCGGGAGAGGGGCTATCTACAATGAGCAGTTCTTC.

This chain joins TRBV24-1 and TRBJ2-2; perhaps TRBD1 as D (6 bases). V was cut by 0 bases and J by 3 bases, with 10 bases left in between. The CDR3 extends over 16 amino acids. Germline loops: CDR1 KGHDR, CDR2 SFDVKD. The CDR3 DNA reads TGTGCCACCAGTGATTTGGGGGGCGCGGACACCGGGGAGCTGTTTTTT. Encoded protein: CATSDLGGADTGELFF.

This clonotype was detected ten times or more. The CDR3, as DNA: TGCGCCAGCAGCTTGGAGCCACAGGGAGGTAACACTGAAGCTTTCTTT. Encoded protein: CASSLEPQGGNTEAFF. V is TRBV5-1 and J is TRBJ1-1; a weak D match, TRBD1 (6 bases). Germline CDR1 reads SGHRS; CDR2 reads YFSETQ. The ends were cut back, 0 bases at V and 2 bases at J, with 14 bases in the middle. There are 16 residues in the CDR3.

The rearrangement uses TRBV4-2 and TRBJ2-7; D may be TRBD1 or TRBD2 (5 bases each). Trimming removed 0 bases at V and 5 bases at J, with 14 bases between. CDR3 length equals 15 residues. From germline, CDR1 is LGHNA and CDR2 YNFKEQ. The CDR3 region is CASSQDYGTMDEQYF. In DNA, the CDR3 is TGTGCCAGCAGCCAAGATTACGGGACGATGGACGAGCAGTACTTC.

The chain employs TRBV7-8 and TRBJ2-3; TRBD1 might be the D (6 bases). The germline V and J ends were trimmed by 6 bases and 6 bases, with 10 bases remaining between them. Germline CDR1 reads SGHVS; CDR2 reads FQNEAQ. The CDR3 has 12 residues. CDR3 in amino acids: CASRQGPDTQYF. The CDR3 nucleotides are TGTGCCAGCAGACAGGGCCCCGATACGCAGTATTTT.

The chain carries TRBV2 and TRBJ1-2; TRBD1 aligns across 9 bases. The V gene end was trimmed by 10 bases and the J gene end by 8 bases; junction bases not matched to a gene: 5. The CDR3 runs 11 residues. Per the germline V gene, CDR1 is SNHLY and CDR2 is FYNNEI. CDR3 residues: CATGTGFGYTF. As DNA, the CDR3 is TGTGCCACTGGGACAGGGTTCGGCTACACCTTC.

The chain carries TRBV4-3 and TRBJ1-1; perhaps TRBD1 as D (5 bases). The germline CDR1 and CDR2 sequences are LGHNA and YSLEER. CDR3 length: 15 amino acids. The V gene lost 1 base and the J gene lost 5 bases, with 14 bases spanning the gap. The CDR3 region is CASSQGGWTGTEAFF. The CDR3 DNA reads TGCGCCAGCAGCCAAGGGGGGTGGACGGGAACTGAAGCTTTCTTT.

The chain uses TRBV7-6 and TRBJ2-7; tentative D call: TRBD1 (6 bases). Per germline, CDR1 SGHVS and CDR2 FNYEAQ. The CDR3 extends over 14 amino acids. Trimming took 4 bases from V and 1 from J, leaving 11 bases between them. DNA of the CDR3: TGTGCCAGCAGCTCCGGGACACCTTCCTACGAGCAGTACTTC. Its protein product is CASSSGTPSYEQYF.